This T cell receptor (beta chain) is from a study of molecular identifiers for immune sequencing clone quantification. Only a few counts were recorded for this clonotype. Antigen specificity is unknown. Study results and limitations: Clonotypes topping 20 RNA copies carried over 97% of effector molecules but under 1% of naive ones. Detection of one spiked Jurkat cell's TCR RNA reportedly worked in about a million naive cells.

Germline V gene lookup returns CDR1 SGDLS and CDR2 YYNGEE. J lost 3 bases, V lost 5 bases, and 7 bases had no gene match. This CDR3 has 14 residues. TCRdb analysed the PCR reads with MiXCR anew, one entry per CDR3 protein. The sample consists of around 470,000 distinct CDR3 sequences, 20% to 25% of them appearing once. This chain uses TRBV9 with TRBJ1-2; 7 positions agree with TRBD1. The sequenced material came from naive CD8+ T cells from blood, with Jurkat cell RNA spiked in. Subset reported: FACS-sorted CD8+CD4-CCR7+CD45RA+ naive T cells. This clonotype originated in a human donor in good health. Some libraries in this study had Jurkat cell RNA spiked in. CDR3 sequence reads: CASSKSGTDYGYTF. The CDR3 bases are TGTGCCAGCAGTAAGTCCGGGACAGACTATGGCTACACCTTC. Full variable domain (rest looked up from reference TRBV9 and TRBJ1-2): DSGVTQTPKHLITATGQRVTLRCSPRSGDLSVYWYQQSLDQGLQFLIQYYNGEERAKGNILERFSAQQFPDLHSELNLSSLELGDSALYFCASSKSGTDYGYTFGSGTRLTVV.